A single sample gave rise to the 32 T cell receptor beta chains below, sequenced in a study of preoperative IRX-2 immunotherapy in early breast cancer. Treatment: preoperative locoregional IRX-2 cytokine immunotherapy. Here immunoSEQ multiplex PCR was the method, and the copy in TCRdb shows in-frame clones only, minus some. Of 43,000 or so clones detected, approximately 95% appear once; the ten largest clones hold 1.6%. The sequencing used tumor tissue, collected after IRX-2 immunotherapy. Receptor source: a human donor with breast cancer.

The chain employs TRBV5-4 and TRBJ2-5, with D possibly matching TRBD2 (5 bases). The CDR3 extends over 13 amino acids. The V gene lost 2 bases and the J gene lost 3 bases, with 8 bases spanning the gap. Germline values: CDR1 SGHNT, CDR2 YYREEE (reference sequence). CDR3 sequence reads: CASSFRGKETQYF. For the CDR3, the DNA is TGTGCCAGCAGCTTTCGAGGGAAAGAGACCCAGTACTTC.

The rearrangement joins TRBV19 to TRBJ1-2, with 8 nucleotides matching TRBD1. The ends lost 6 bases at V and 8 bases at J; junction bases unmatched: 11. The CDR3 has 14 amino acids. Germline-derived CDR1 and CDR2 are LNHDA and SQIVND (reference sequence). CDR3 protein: CASRGRGQATGYTF. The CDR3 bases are TGTGCCAGTAGGGGAAGGGGACAGGCGACCGGCTACACCTTC.

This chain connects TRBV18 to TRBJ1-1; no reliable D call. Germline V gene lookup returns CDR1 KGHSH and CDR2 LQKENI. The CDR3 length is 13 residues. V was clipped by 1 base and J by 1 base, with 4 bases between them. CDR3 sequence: CASSPQGNTEAFF. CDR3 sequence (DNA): TGTGCCAGCTCACCACAAGGGAACACTGAAGCTTTCTTT. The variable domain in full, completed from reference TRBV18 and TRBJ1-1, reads NAGVMQNPRHLVRRRGQEARLRCSPMKGHSHVYWYRQLPEEGLKFMVYLQKENIIDESGMPKERFSAEFPKEGPSILRIQQVVRGDSAAYFCASSPQGNTEAFFGQGTRLTVV.

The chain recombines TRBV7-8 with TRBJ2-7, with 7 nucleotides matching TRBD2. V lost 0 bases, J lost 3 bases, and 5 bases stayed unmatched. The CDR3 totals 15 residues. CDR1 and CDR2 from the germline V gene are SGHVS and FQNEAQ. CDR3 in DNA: TGTGCCAGCAGCTTAGCGGGGGGGGGAATCTACGAGCAGTACTTC. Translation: CASSLAGGGIYEQYF.

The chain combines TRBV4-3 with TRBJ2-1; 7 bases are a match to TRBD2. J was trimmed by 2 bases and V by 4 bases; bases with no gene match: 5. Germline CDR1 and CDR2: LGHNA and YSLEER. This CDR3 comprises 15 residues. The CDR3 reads CASSREGLAYNEQFF. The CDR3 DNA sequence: TGCGCCAGCAGCCGGGAAGGACTAGCCTACAATGAGCAGTTCTTC.

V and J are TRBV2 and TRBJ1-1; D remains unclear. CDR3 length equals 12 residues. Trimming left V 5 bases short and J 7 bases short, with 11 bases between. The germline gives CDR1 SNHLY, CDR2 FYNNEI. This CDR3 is CASSSILGEAFF. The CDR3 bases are TGTGCCAGCAGTTCGATTTTAGGTGAAGCTTTCTTT.

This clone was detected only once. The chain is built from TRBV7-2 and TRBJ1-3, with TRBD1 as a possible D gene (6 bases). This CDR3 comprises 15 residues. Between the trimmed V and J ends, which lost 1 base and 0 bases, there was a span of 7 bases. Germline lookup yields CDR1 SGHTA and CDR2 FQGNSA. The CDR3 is CASSLVGGSGNTIYF. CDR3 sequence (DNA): TGTGCCAGCAGCTTAGTAGGGGGCTCTGGAAACACCATATATTTT. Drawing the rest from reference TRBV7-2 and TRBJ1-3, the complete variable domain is GAGVSQSPSNKVTEKGKDVELRCDPISGHTALYWYRQSLGQGLEFLIYFQGNSAPDKSGLPSDRFSAERTGGSVSTLTIQRTQQEDSAVYLCASSLVGGSGNTIYFGEGSWLTVV.

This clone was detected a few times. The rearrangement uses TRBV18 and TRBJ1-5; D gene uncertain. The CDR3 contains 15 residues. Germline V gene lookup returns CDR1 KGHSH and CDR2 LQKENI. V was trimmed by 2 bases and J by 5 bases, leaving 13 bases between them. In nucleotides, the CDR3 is TGTGCCAGCTCACCAAGGTCGACGAGGGATCAGCCCCAGCATTTT. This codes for CASSPRSTRDQPQHF.

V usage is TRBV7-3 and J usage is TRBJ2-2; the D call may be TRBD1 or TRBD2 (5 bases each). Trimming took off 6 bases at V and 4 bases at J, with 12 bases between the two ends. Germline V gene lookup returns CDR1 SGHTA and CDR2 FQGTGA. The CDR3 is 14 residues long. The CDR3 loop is CASRNPGSTGELFF. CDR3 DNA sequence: TGTGCCAGCAGAAATCCAGGGAGCACCGGGGAGCTGTTTTTT.

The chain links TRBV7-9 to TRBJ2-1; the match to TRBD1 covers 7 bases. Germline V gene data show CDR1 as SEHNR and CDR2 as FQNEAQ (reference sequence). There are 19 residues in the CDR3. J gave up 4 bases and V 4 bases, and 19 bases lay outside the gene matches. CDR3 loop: CASSWPQGQPDDFYNEQFF. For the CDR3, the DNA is TGTGCCAGCAGCTGGCCGCAGGGACAGCCGGACGATTTTTACAATGAGCAGTTCTTC.

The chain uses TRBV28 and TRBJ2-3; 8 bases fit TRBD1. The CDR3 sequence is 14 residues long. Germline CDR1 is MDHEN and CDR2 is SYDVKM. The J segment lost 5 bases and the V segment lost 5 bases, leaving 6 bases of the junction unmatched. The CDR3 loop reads CASSGQGRGDTQYF. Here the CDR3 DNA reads TGTGCCAGCAGTGGACAGGGTAGGGGAGATACGCAGTATTTT.

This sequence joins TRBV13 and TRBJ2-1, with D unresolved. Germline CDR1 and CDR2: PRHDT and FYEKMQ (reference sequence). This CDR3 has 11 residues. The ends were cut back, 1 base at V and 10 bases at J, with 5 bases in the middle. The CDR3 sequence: CASSLEGEQFF. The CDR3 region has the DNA TGTGCCAGCAGCTTAGAGGGAGAGCAGTTCTTC.

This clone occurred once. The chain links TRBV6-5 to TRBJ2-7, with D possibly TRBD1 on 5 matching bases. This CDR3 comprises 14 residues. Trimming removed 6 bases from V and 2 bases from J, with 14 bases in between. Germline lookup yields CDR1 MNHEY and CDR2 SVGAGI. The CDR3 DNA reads TGTGCCAGCAGAGGCACCACAGGAACCTACGAGCAGTACTTC. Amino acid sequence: CASRGTTGTYEQYF.

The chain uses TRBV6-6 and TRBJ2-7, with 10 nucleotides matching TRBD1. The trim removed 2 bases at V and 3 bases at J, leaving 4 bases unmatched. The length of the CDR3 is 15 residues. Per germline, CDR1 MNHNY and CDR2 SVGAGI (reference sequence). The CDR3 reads CASSYPGQGNYEQYF. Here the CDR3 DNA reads TGTGCCAGCAGTTACCCGGGACAGGGGAACTACGAGCAGTACTTC.

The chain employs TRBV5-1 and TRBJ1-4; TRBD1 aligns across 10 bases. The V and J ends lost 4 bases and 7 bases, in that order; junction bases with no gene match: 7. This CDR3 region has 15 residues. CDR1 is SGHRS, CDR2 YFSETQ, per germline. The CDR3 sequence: CASSMPGQGREKLFF. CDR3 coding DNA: TGCGCCAGCAGCATGCCGGGACAGGGGCGTGAAAAACTGTTTTTT.

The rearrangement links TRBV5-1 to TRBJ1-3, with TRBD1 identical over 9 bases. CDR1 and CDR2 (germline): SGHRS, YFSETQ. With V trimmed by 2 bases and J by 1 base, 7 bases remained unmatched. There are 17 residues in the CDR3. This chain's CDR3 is CASSLSGTGRSGNTIYF. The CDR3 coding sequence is TGCGCCAGCAGCTTATCCGGGACAGGGAGATCTGGAAACACCATATATTTT.

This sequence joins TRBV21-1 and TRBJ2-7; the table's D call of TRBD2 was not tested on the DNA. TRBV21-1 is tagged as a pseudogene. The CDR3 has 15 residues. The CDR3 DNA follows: TGTGCCAGCAGCAAAGGAGGCCCCCTGGACTACGAGCAGTACTTC. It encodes CASSKGGPLDYEQYF.

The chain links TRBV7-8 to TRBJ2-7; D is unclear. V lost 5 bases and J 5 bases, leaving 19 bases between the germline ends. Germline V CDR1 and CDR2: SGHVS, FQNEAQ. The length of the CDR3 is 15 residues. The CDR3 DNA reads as TGTGCCAGCAGCCCCCTCCGACGGGCGGCTAACGAGCAGTACTTC. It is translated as CASSPLRRAANEQYF. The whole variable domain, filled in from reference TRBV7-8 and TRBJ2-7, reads GAGVSQSPRYKVAKRGQDVALRCDPISGHVSLFWYQQALGQGPEFLTYFQNEAQLDKSGLPSDRFFAERPEGSVSTLKIQRTQQEDSAVYLCASSPLRRAANEQYFGPGTRLTVT.

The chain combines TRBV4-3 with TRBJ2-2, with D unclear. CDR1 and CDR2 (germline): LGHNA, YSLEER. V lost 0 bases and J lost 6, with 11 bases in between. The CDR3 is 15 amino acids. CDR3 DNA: TGCGCCAGCAGCCAAGATCTTGGGCAACCCGGGGAGCTGTTTTTT. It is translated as CASSQDLGQPGELFF.

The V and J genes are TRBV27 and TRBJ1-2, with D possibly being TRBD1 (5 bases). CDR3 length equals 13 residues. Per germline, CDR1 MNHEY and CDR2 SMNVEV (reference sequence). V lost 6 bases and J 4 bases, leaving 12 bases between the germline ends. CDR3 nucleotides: TGTGCCAGCAGCCAAAACGGGGGCTATGGCTACACCTTC. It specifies CASSQNGGYGYTF.

The CDR3 loop reads CASSFLWTQYF. In DNA, the CDR3 is TGTGCCAGCAGCTTCCTGTGGACCCAGTACTTC. This sequence joins TRBV28 and TRBJ2-5; no clear D gene. CDR1 and CDR2 from the germline V gene are MDHEN and SYDVKM. CDR3 length: 11 residues. V was cut by 6 bases and J by 7 bases, with 9 bases left in between.

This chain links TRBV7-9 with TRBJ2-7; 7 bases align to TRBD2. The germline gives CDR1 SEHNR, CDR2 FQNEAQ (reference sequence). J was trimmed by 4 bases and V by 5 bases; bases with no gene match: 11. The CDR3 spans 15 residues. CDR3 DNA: TGTGCCAGCAGCCTTGGCGGGGGACGCGCTTACGAGCAGTACTTC. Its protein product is CASSLGGGRAYEQYF.

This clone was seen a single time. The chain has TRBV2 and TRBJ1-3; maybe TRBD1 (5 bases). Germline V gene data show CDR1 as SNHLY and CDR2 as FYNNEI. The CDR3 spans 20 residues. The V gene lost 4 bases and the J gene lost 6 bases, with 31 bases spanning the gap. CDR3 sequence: CASSARRRGSSLDPENTIYF. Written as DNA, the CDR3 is TGTGCCAGCAGTGCCAGACGGAGGGGATCGTCTCTGGATCCGGAAAACACCATATATTTT.

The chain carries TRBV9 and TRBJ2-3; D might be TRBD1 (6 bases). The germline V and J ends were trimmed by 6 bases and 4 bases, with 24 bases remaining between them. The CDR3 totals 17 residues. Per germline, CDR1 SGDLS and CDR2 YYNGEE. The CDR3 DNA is TGTGCCAGCACCAGGGGCCCTAGGGGAAGGGGTGCAGATACGCAGTATTTT. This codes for CASTRGPRGRGADTQYF.

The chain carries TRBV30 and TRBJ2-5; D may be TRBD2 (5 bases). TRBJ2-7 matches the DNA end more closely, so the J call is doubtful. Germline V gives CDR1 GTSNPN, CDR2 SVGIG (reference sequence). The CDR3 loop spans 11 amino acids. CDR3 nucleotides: TGTGCCTGGAGGGGGAGATACGAGCAGTACTTC. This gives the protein CAWRGRYEQYF.

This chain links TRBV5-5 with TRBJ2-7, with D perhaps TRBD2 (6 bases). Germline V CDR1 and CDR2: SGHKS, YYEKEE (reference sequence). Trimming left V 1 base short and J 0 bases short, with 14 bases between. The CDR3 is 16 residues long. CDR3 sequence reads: CASSLLSGTSSYEQYF. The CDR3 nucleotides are TGTGCCAGCAGCTTGTTATCCGGGACTTCCTCCTACGAGCAGTACTTC.

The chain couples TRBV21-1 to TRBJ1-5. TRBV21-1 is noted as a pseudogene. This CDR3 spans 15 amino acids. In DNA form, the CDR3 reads TGTGCCAGCCGCTCCTGTGCCGATAGCAATCAGCCCCAGCATTTT. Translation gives CASRSCADSNQPQHF.

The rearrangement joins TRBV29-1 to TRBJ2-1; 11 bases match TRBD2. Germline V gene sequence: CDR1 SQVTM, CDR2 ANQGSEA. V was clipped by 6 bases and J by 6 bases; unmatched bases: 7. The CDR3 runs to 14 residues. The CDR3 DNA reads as TGCAGCGTCGAGACTAGCGGGATAGGCAATGAGCAGTTCTTC. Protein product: CSVETSGIGNEQFF.

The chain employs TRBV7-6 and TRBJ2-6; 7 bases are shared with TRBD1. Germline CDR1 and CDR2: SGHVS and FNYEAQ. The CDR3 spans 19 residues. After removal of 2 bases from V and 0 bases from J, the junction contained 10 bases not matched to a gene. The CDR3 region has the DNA TGTGCCAGCAGCTTACGACAGGGCCTAAGTACCTCTGGGGCCAACGTCCTGACTTTC. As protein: CASSLRQGLSTSGANVLTF.

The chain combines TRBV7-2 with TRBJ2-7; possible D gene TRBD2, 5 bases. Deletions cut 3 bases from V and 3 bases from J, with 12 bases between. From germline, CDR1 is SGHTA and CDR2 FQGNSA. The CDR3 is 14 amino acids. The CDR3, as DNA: TGTGCCAGCAGCTTCCCCGGGATCCTCTACGAGCAGTACTTC. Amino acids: CASSFPGILYEQYF.

The CDR3 coding sequence is TGCGCCAGCAGTCAAACGCCGGGCCCCCTCCACTTT. Encoded protein: CASSQTPGPLHF. The V call is TRBV23-1, the J call TRBJ1-6; D remains ambiguous. TRBV23-1 is recorded as an ORF, its role being uncertain. V lost 2 bases and J 13 bases, leaving 9 bases between the germline ends. The CDR3 has 12 residues.

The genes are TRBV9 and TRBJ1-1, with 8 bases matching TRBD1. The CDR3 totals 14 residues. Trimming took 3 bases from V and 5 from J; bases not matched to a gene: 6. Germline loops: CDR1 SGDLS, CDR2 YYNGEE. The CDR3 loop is CASSDGQGWTEAFF. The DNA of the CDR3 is TGTGCCAGCAGCGACGGACAGGGCTGGACTGAAGCTTTCTTT.